This T cell receptor beta chain was obtained from a study of response to subunit inactivated influenza vaccine. Study-wide findings and caveats: The authors suggested that few new T cells are recruited per seasonal influenza vaccination.

This clonotype was observed a few times. The antigen is unknown. Trimming shortened V by 0 bases and J by 2 bases, and 11 bases separated the two germline ends. Germline V lookup: CDR1 LNHNV, CDR2 YYDKDF (reference sequence). The CDR3 spans 16 residues. TCRdb analysed the RT-PCR reads with MiXCR anew, one entry per CDR3 protein. Found here are roughly 460,000 distinct CDR3 sequences, approximately 10% of them singletons; the top ten hold 12%. This sequence joins TRBV15 and TRBJ1-3; D perhaps matches TRBD1 (6 bases). This specimen consisted of PBMCs from blood, obtained 40 to 50 days after vaccination. This TCR was recovered from a man aged 50 or older who received an inactivated influenza vaccine. CDR3 protein: CATSRDREGAGNTIYF. CDR3 in DNA: TGTGCCACCAGCAGAGATCGGGAGGGGGCTGGAAACACCATATATTTT.